The next 17 T cell receptor beta chains were all read from a single sample in a study of T cell changes during pregnancy in multiple sclerosis. TCRdb's table, derived via immunoSEQ multiplex PCR, lists solely in-frame clones and lacks some. The repertoire holds 95,000 to 100,000 clones, with more than 85% as singletons. The sample in question was peripheral blood, obtained in the second trimester of pregnancy. The receptor set was obtained from a female donor with multiple sclerosis, enrolled in a pregnancy study.

The chain is built from TRBV5-1 and TRBJ2-7; the D gene is possibly TRBD2 (5 bases). This CDR3 region has 16 residues. V was trimmed by 5 bases and J by 0 bases, leaving 18 bases between them. The germline CDR1 and CDR2 sequences are SGHRS and YFSETQ. CDR3 residues: CASSRNLASSSYEQYF. The CDR3 DNA sequence: TGCGCCAGCAGTCGCAACTTAGCGAGCAGCTCCTACGAGCAGTACTTC.

The chain couples TRBV30 to TRBJ1-5; 10 positions match TRBD1. V lost 3 bases to trimming and J lost 7 bases; unmatched junction nucleotides: 6. The CDR3 has 14 amino acids. Germline CDR1 GTSNPN, CDR2 SVGIG (reference sequence). The CDR3 protein is CAWSLGQGGQPQHF. CDR3 sequence (DNA): TGTGCCTGGAGCCTCGGACAGGGGGGGCAGCCCCAGCATTTT.

V usage is TRBV7-9 and J usage is TRBJ2-5; 7 positions agree with TRBD1. There are 17 residues in the CDR3. V lost 8 bases and J lost 5; bases outside the gene matches: 20. Per germline, CDR1 SEHNR and CDR2 FQNEAQ (reference sequence). The CDR3 coding sequence is TGTGCCAGCGCACGATCCATAGAAATCGCAGGGGGTGAGACCCAGTACTTC. It translates to CASARSIEIAGGETQYF.

Written as DNA, the CDR3 is TGTGCCAGCAGCTTTTGGGGGCAGATTGGCTACACCTTC. This gives the protein CASSFWGQIGYTF. The V gene is TRBV5-4, the J gene TRBJ1-2, with D possibly matching TRBD1 (6 bases). Germline lookup yields CDR1 SGHNT and CDR2 YYREEE (reference sequence). Trimming shortened V by 2 bases and J by 7 bases, and 12 bases separated the two germline ends. The CDR3 totals 13 residues.

V usage is TRBV4-1 and J usage is TRBJ2-3; 13 positions match TRBD2. Germline loops: CDR1 MGHRA, CDR2 YSYEKL. Trimming removed 3 bases from V and 0 bases from J; junction bases left unmatched: 15. The CDR3 loop spans 21 amino acids. The CDR3 DNA reads as TGCGCCAGCAGCCAGTCCCCCCCGGAACTAGCGGGAGGGTCTAGCACAGATACGCAGTATTTT. It codes for CASSQSPPELAGGSSTDTQYF.

This clone was picked up one time. This chain connects TRBV19 to TRBJ1-1; D is ambiguous. The CDR3 consists of 13 residues. Germline CDR1 and CDR2: LNHDA and SQIVND (reference sequence). With 6 bases removed from V and 0 bases from J, the gap between germline ends came to 8 bases. CDR3: CASSDTVNTEAFF. DNA of the CDR3: TGTGCCAGTAGCGATACAGTGAACACTGAAGCTTTCTTT.

This sequence joins TRBV30 and TRBJ1-2, with TRBD1 matching over 8 bases. Germline assignment: CDR1 GTSNPN and CDR2 SVGIG (reference sequence). The V and J ends lost 3 bases and 8 bases, in that order; junction bases with no gene match: 5. The CDR3 contains 12 residues. The CDR3 reads CAWSAGGSGYTF. CDR3 DNA: TGTGCCTGGAGCGCAGGGGGCTCAGGCTACACCTTC.

This rearrangement joins TRBV27 to TRBJ1-2; a possible D gene is TRBD1 (6 bases). Trimming took 7 bases from V and 1 from J, leaving 7 bases between them. CDR1 and CDR2 from the germline V gene are MNHEY and SMNVEV (reference sequence). The CDR3 is made up of 12 amino acids. The CDR3 region is CASKDSNYGYTF. CDR3 in DNA: TGTGCCAGCAAGGACAGTAACTATGGCTACACCTTC.

V gene TRBV14 combines with J gene TRBJ1-5, with no clear D. V lost 1 base to trimming and J lost 0 bases, with 10 bases between them. This CDR3 is built from 16 residues. Germline-derived CDR1 and CDR2 are SGHDN and FVKESK. The CDR3 here is CASSQGWGDSNQPQHF. The CDR3 DNA sequence: TGTGCCAGCAGCCAAGGCTGGGGAGATAGCAATCAGCCCCAGCATTTT.

The chain carries TRBV19 and TRBJ1-2; D gene unclear. Germline V gives CDR1 LNHDA, CDR2 SQIVND (reference sequence). The CDR3 runs 18 residues. V lost 0 bases to trimming and J lost 4 bases, with 21 bases between them. Written as DNA, the CDR3 is TGTGCCAGTAGTATAGATAGCGCGGCGATGGGTATGCTCTATGGCTACACCTTC. Its translation is CASSIDSAAMGMLYGYTF. The full variable domain, completed using reference TRBV19 and TRBJ1-2, is DGGITQSPKYLFRKEGQNVTLSCEQNLNHDAMYWYRQDPGQGLRLIYYSQIVNDFQKGDIAEGYSVSREKKESFPLTVTSAQKNPTAFYLCASSIDSAAMGMLYGYTFGSGTRLTVV.

This clone occurred once. The chain links TRBV11-2 to TRBJ2-7; 7 nucleotides agree with TRBD2. Germline V gives CDR1 SGHAT, CDR2 FQNNGV. The CDR3 sequence is 15 residues long. After removal of 6 bases from V and 3 bases from J, the junction contained 11 bases not matched to a gene. CDR3 sequence: CASSWGGETDYEQYF. The CDR3 DNA reads as TGTGCCAGCAGTTGGGGGGGGGAAACGGACTACGAGCAGTACTTC. Together with reference TRBV11-2 and TRBJ2-7, the CDR3 gives the full variable domain: EAGVAQSPRYKIIEKRQSVAFWCNPISGHATLYWYQQILGQGPKLLIQFQNNGVVDDSQLPKDRFSAERLKGVDSTLKIQPAKLEDSAVYLCASSWGGETDYEQYFGPGTRLTVT.

The rearrangement joins TRBV6-5 to TRBJ1-1, with a possible D match to TRBD1 (5 bases). Germline lookup yields CDR1 MNHEY and CDR2 SVGAGI. The CDR3 consists of 13 residues. The V end lost 2 bases, the J end lost 1 base, and 5 bases lay between the germline ends. CDR3 DNA: TGTGCCAGCAGTTACAGGGGGAACACTGAAGCTTTCTTT. Translation gives CASSYRGNTEAFF.

The rearrangement links TRBV4-2 to TRBJ2-3, with TRBD2 matching over 10 bases. V lost 4 bases, J lost 4 bases, and 11 bases stayed unmatched. This CDR3 spans 17 amino acids. The V gene's germline CDR1 is LGHNA and CDR2 YNFKEQ. The CDR3 protein is CASSLPRAGGPSDTQYF. The CDR3, as DNA: TGTGCCAGCAGCCTTCCCCGAGCGGGAGGGCCTTCAGATACGCAGTATTTT.

CDR3 nucleotide sequence: TGTGCCAGCAGTGTAGTCCACACAGATACGCAGTATTTT. This gives the protein CASSVVHTDTQYF. The gene calls are TRBV6-1 and TRBJ2-3, with D unclear. V was shortened by 4 bases and J by 2 bases, with 7 bases between the two germline ends. Germline lookup yields CDR1 MNHNS and CDR2 SASEGT. The CDR3 contains 13 residues.

The chain is built from TRBV6-5 and TRBJ1-5; D is perhaps TRBD1 (5 bases). The V gene lost 6 bases and the J gene lost 4 bases, with 10 bases spanning the gap. The germline V gene encodes CDR1 MNHEY and CDR2 SVGAGI. The CDR3 runs 13 residues. CDR3 bases: TGTGCCAGCAGACGACAGATGAATCAGCCCCAGCATTTT. It codes for CASRRQMNQPQHF.

This rearrangement joins TRBV5-1 to TRBJ2-3; unclear D gene. V lost 0 bases and J 4 bases, leaving 12 bases between the germline ends. Germline CDR1 and CDR2: SGHRS and YFSETQ. The CDR3 spans 15 residues. The CDR3 loop is CASSLARGYADTQYF. The CDR3 DNA reads TGCGCCAGCAGCTTGGCTCGAGGTTACGCAGATACGCAGTATTTT.

The V gene is TRBV9, the J gene TRBJ2-2; 9 bases align to TRBD1. Germline V gives CDR1 SGDLS, CDR2 YYNGEE. The CDR3 loop spans 15 amino acids. The V gene end was trimmed by 3 bases and the J gene end by 6 bases; junction bases not matched to a gene: 6. For the CDR3, the DNA is TGTGCCAGCAGCGGGGGGACAGGGCGGGCCGGGGAGCTGTTTTTT. Amino acids: CASSGGTGRAGELFF.